A single sample is the source of the 24 T cell receptor beta chains below, sequenced in a study of graft-versus-host responses after intestinal transplantation. TCRdb's table, derived via immunoSEQ multiplex PCR, lists solely in-frame clones and lacks some. The sample comprises approximately 85,000 clones, 90% to 95% of which are singletons, and around 1.1% rests with the top ten. No antigens are known for them. The specimen comprised unstimulated CD8+ T cells sorted from spleen or lymph node cells, sampled before transplant. Receptor source: a human donor who was the organ donor for an intestinal transplant.

Comments on this clone: At one boundary the junction diverges from the germline segment, which might be a read error. The chain links TRBV5-1 to TRBJ2-7; perhaps TRBD1 as D (5 bases). Germline CDR1 is SGHRS and CDR2 is YFSETQ. This CDR3 contains 11 residues. The DNA for the CDR3 is TGTAACAGGATTAGCTCCTACGAGCAGTACTTC. Translated: CNRISSYEQYF.

The J gene is TRBJ1-1, the V gene TRBV21-1; the table gives TRBD1 as D, unverified against the DNA. TRBV21-1 corresponds to a pseudogene. CDR3 length: 15 amino acids. In DNA form, the CDR3 reads TGTGCCAGCAGCAAAGAGGCAGGGATAAACACTGAAGCTTTCTTT. As protein: CASSKEAGINTEAFF.

The V call is TRBV27, the J call TRBJ1-4; 8 bases agree with TRBD1. The CDR3 loop spans 18 amino acids. J was trimmed by 8 bases and V by 6 bases; bases with no gene match: 20. In germline, CDR1 is MNHEY, CDR2 SMNVEV (reference sequence). The chain's CDR3 is CASRQGAKDVTGYEKLFF. The CDR3 bases are TGTGCCAGCAGGCAGGGGGCTAAGGACGTAACTGGGTACGAAAAACTGTTTTTT.

CDR3 region: CASSFSAGRTEAFF. The CDR3 DNA reads as TGTGCCAGCAGCTTTTCAGCGGGGAGGACTGAAGCTTTCTTT. The J gene is TRBJ1-1, the V gene TRBV7-6, with D unclear. Trimming took off 3 bases at V and 5 bases at J, with 13 bases between the two ends. The CDR3 is 14 residues long. Per germline, CDR1 SGHVS and CDR2 FNYEAQ. Based on the CDR3 plus reference TRBV7-6 and TRBJ1-1, the full variable domain is GAGVSQSPRYKVTKRGQDVALRCDPISGHVSLYWYRQALGQGPEFLTYFNYEAQQDKSGLPNDRFSAERPEGSISTLTIQRTEQRDSAMYRCASSFSAGRTEAFFGQGTRLTVV.

The V and J genes are TRBV5-4 and TRBJ2-7; no clear D. Germline CDR1 and CDR2: SGHNT and YYREEE (reference sequence). Trimming took off 0 bases at V and 3 bases at J, with 4 bases between the two ends. There are 12 residues in the CDR3. The CDR3 DNA reads as TGTGCCAGCAGCTTGGATCGCTACGAGCAGTACTTC. It is translated as CASSLDRYEQYF. Full variable domain (remainder filled in from reference TRBV5-4 and TRBJ2-7): ETGVTQSPTHLIKTRGQQVTLRCSSQSGHNTVSWYQQALGQGPQFIFQYYREEENGRGNFPPRFSGLQFPNYSSELNVNALELDDSALYLCASSLDRYEQYFGPGTRLTVT.

This chain links TRBV5-1 with TRBJ2-7; 7 bases line up with TRBD1. CDR1 and CDR2 from the germline V gene are SGHRS and YFSETQ. J lost 7 bases, V lost 2 bases, and 18 bases had no gene match. There are 17 residues in the CDR3. The DNA of the CDR3 is TGCGCCAGCAGCTTAGGGGGCCCGACAGTGTCGATAGAAGAGCAGTACTTC. It is translated as CASSLGGPTVSIEEQYF.

The J gene is TRBJ2-2, the V gene TRBV13; D possibly corresponds to TRBD2 (5 bases). The CDR3 is 14 amino acids. V lost 2 bases to trimming and J lost 6 bases, with 10 bases between them. CDR1 and CDR2 from the germline V gene are PRHDT and FYEKMQ (reference sequence). CDR3 protein: CASSLRGSAGELFF. The CDR3 DNA reads TGTGCCAGCAGCTTAAGAGGGTCGGCCGGGGAGCTGTTTTTT.

This clone was picked up a small number of times. The chain employs TRBV9 and TRBJ1-6; D is perhaps TRBD1 (6 bases). The CDR3 runs 14 residues. Trimming took 3 bases from V and 6 from J, leaving 10 bases between them. Germline V gene sequence: CDR1 SGDLS, CDR2 YYNGEE. Written as DNA, the CDR3 is TGTGCCAGCAGCGGTGAACAGGGTAATTCACCCCTCCACTTT. Translation: CASSGEQGNSPLHF.

The V and J genes are TRBV11-2 and TRBJ1-2; unclear D gene. The germline V and J ends were trimmed by 5 bases and 4 bases, with 14 bases remaining between them. Per germline, CDR1 SGHAT and CDR2 FQNNGV. This CDR3 has 14 residues. CDR3 sequence reads: CASSLGGNLYGYTF. In DNA, the CDR3 is TGTGCCAGCAGCCTAGGCGGAAACCTCTATGGCTACACCTTC. The variable domain in full, completed from reference TRBV11-2 and TRBJ1-2, reads EAGVAQSPRYKIIEKRQSVAFWCNPISGHATLYWYQQILGQGPKLLIQFQNNGVVDDSQLPKDRFSAERLKGVDSTLKIQPAKLEDSAVYLCASSLGGNLYGYTFGSGTRLTVV.

This chain connects TRBV13 to TRBJ2-7; 11 nucleotides align to TRBD2. The length of the CDR3 is 15 residues. J was trimmed by 6 bases and V by 4 bases; bases with no gene match: 8. The germline CDR1 and CDR2 sequences are PRHDT and FYEKMQ (reference sequence). CDR3: CASSSPPTSGSEQYF. Written as DNA, the CDR3 is TGTGCCAGCAGCTCTCCCCCAACTAGCGGGAGCGAGCAGTACTTC. The full variable domain, completed using reference TRBV13 and TRBJ2-7, is AAGVIQSPRHLIKEKRETATLKCYPIPRHDTVYWYQQGPGQDPQFLISFYEKMQSDKGSIPDRFSAQQFSDYHSELNMSSLELGDSALYFCASSSPPTSGSEQYFGPGTRLTVT.

The chain joins TRBV4-2 to TRBJ2-1; D is perhaps TRBD2 (5 bases). The CDR3 is 14 amino acids. The germline V and J ends were trimmed by 1 base and 9 bases, with 13 bases remaining between them. Germline V gene sequence: CDR1 LGHNA, CDR2 YNFKEQ. CDR3 bases: TGTGCCAGCAGCCAAGGATATAGCAGCGGTGAGCAGTTCTTC. As protein: CASSQGYSSGEQFF.

Concerning this clone: Distinct nucleotide sequences in the sample also encode this CDR3. The CDR3 reads CASSVGDRGYEQYF. CDR3 in DNA: TGTGCCAGCAGCGTAGGGGATAGGGGGTACGAGCAGTACTTC. The genes are TRBV9 and TRBJ2-7; D perhaps matches TRBD1 (6 bases). CDR3 length: 14 residues. The germline V gene has CDR1 SGDLS and CDR2 YYNGEE. The germline V and J ends were trimmed by 0 bases and 4 bases, with 11 bases remaining between them.

The CDR3 bases are TGTGCCAGGGGGGACAGGAACCCCTATGGCTACACCTTC. It codes for CARGDRNPYGYTF. This chain joins TRBV2 and TRBJ1-2, with 8 bases identical to TRBD1. CDR1 SNHLY and CDR2 FYNNEI come from the germline V gene. This CDR3 has 13 residues. After removal of 9 bases from V and 4 bases from J, the junction contained 7 bases not matched to a gene.

The sample holds one count of this clone. The chain recombines TRBV27 with TRBJ2-7; 7 nucleotides match TRBD2. Germline values: CDR1 MNHEY, CDR2 SMNVEV (reference sequence). The junction had 6 bases not matched to a gene; V was cut back by 4 bases and J by 0 bases. The CDR3 has 15 residues. The CDR3 DNA follows: TGTGCCAGCAGTTATACGGGAGGTTCCTCCTACGAGCAGTACTTC. It yields the protein CASSYTGGSSYEQYF.

The chain couples TRBV7-2 to TRBJ1-2; 7 bases are a match to TRBD1. CDR1 is SGHTA, CDR2 FQGNSA, per germline. V was clipped by 3 bases and J by 7 bases; unmatched bases: 5. The CDR3 has 13 residues. CDR3 sequence (DNA): TGTGCCAGCAGCTTCCTCCAGGGGGGTGGCTACACCTTC. Translating it yields CASSFLQGGGYTF.

This clone was counted a single time. CDR3 bases: TGCGCCAGCAGCTTGGCCTTCTCTGGAAACACCATATATTTT. Protein sequence: CASSLAFSGNTIYF. This chain connects TRBV5-1 to TRBJ1-3, with D uncertain. The V gene lost 0 bases and the J gene lost 0 bases, with 4 bases spanning the gap. The CDR3 sequence is 14 residues long. Per the germline V gene, CDR1 is SGHRS and CDR2 is YFSETQ.

The V gene is TRBV6-5, the J gene TRBJ2-2, with 13 positions matching TRBD2. V lost 6 bases and J lost 6; bases outside the gene matches: 4. CDR3 size: 15 residues. In germline, CDR1 is MNHEY, CDR2 SVGAGI. CDR3 residues: CASRGTSGTSGELFF. In DNA form, the CDR3 reads TGTGCCAGCAGGGGGACTAGCGGGACCTCCGGGGAGCTGTTTTTT.

This clone showed up just once. The rearrangement joins TRBV4-3 to TRBJ1-2; 9 bases line up with TRBD1. Germline lookup yields CDR1 LGHNA and CDR2 YSLEER. This CDR3 is 13 amino acids long. The J segment lost 7 bases and the V segment lost 4 bases, leaving 4 bases of the junction unmatched. The CDR3 bases are TGCGCCAGCAGCCCTGGACAGGGGCCTGGCTACACCTTC. Translation gives CASSPGQGPGYTF.

The gene calls are TRBV7-2 and TRBJ1-4; D uncertain. In germline, CDR1 is SGHTA, CDR2 FQGNSA. V dropped 4 bases and J dropped 7 bases, with 10 bases sitting between them. The CDR3 is made up of 13 amino acids. The CDR3 is CASSSPVFEKLFF. CDR3 nucleotide sequence: TGTGCCAGCAGCTCCCCGGTCTTTGAAAAACTGTTTTTT.

The chain recombines TRBV7-2 with TRBJ1-2; no definite D call. V shed 1 base and J shed 4 bases, with 10 bases lying between them. The CDR3 sequence is 14 residues long. From germline, CDR1 is SGHTA and CDR2 FQGNSA. The CDR3 DNA sequence: TGTGCCAGCAGCTTAGTGCGTGCGTCCTATGGCTACACCTTC. As protein: CASSLVRASYGYTF.

The chain couples TRBV10-3 to TRBJ1-2; a weak D match, TRBD1 (5 bases). Trimming left V 7 bases short and J 8 bases short, with 14 bases between. The CDR3 has 12 amino acids. In germline, CDR1 is ENHRY, CDR2 SYGVKD. CDR3 region: CAITAGRSGYTF. The DNA for the CDR3 is TGTGCCATCACCGCAGGGAGGAGCGGCTACACCTTC.

This sequence joins TRBV19 and TRBJ2-2; D is uncertain. From germline, CDR1 is LNHDA and CDR2 SQIVND (reference sequence). Trimming removed 3 bases from V and 6 bases from J, with 11 bases in between. This CDR3 is built from 14 residues. CDR3: CASSIPAGAGELFF. As DNA, the CDR3 is TGTGCCAGTAGTATCCCAGCAGGCGCCGGGGAGCTGTTTTTT.

V is TRBV19 and J is TRBJ2-3; 11 positions agree with TRBD2. There are 16 residues in the CDR3. J lost 4 bases, V lost 7 bases, and 10 bases had no gene match. The germline V gene encodes CDR1 LNHDA and CDR2 SQIVND (reference sequence). The CDR3 DNA reads TGTGCCAGTACCGGTCTAGCGGGGGGCAGCCCAGATACGCAGTATTTT. Protein: CASTGLAGGSPDTQYF.

The chain joins TRBV6-5 to TRBJ2-1; TRBD1 matches at 10 bases. This CDR3 comprises 14 residues. The V gene's germline CDR1 is MNHEY and CDR2 SVGAGI. The V and J ends lost 1 base and 10 bases, in that order; junction bases with no gene match: 4. For the CDR3, the DNA is TGTGCCAGCAGTTACTACGGACAGGGGGACGAGCAGTTCTTC. Protein: CASSYYGQGDEQFF.